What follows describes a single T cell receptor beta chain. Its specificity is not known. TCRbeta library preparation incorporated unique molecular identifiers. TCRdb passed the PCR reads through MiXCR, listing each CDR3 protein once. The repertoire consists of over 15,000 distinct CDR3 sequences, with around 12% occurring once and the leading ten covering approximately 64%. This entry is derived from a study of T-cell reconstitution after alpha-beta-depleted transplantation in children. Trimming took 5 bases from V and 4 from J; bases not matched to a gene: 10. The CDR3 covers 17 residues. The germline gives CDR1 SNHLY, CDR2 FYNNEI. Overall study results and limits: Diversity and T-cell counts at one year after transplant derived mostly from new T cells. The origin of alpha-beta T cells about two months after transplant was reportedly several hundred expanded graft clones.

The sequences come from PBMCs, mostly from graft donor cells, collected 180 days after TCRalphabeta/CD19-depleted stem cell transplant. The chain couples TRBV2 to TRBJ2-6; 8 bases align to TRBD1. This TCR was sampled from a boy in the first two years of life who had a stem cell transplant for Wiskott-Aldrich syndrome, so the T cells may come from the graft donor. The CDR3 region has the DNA TGTGCCAGCAGTTGGGGACAGGCGGTGAAAGGGGCCAACGTCCTGACTTTC. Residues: CASSWGQAVKGANVLTF.